This T cell receptor (beta chain) was identified during a study of blood T cell repertoires in COVID-19. From germline, CDR1 is MRHNA and CDR2 SNTAGT. V was pared by 3 bases and J by 1 base, with 1 base of the junction left unmatched. The CDR3 consists of 15 residues. Using immunoSEQ multiplex PCR, the repertoire was profiled, and TCRdb retains in-frame clones only, with some absent. Of about 36,000 clones listed, 65% to 80% are singletons. The V call is TRBV6-4, the J call TRBJ1-5; TRBD1 matches at 9 bases. This sequence originates from a man in his 60s with active COVID-19. Sequencing used peripheral blood. The CDR3 protein is CASSEQGASNQPQHF. The CDR3 DNA sequence: TGTGCCAGCAGTGAACAGGGGGCGAGCAATCAGCCCCAGCATTTT.